The TCR beta chain described here comes from a study of CD8+CD57+ T cells in acquired aplastic anemia (dated 2018 in TCRdb). As for the study more broadly: On average, sorted CD4+ and CD8+ cells yielded around 3.5 ug of extracted DNA, with a range of about 0.19 to 30 ug. Healthy donor samples averaged approximately 10 million reads for CD4+ and fewer than 12 million for CD8+ cells. Paper-wide results and their limitations: Between patients and healthy controls, no significant difference in CD8+ Simpson's diversity was found (P=0.060). Although under 35 CD8+ CDR3 sequences were shared by patients and controls, these sequences appeared highly expressed in patients and within the immunodominant clones of patients.

The study deep-sequenced TCR repertoires of sorted CD4+ and CD8+ blood T cells from severe aplastic anemia patients and healthy subjects. Ficoll-Paque density gradient centrifugation was used to isolate peripheral blood mononuclear cells. Before DNA was extracted, CD4+ and CD8+ T cells were sorted using either FACS or magnetic beads. As to this clonotype: Its specific antigen is unknown. No much larger clone exists at a distance of one base, and base qualities are not known.

Genomic DNA was used as template for profiling of TCR beta VDJ combinations and CDR3 sequences. An Illumina HiSeq 2000 was the platform used for TCR repertoire sequencing. Per the source publication's procedure: TRBV/TRBJ rearrangement plots, CDR3 size and DJ length profiles, and Simpson's diversity index were used to evaluate the repertoires. The most abundant DNA sequence in the deep sequencing data was defined as the immunodominant clone. CDR3 amino acid sequences were checked for sharing across subjects and were also compared against the VDJdb database and published repertoires. TCRdb handled the public reads itself, with Q25 trimming in fastp and clone calling in MiXCR, and kept productive beta chains. Duplicate CDR3 protein sequences are folded into a single record with the most common DNA and genes. The V and J calls here are based on TCRdb, not the publication. A total of about 170,000 distinct CDR3 sequences appear in this sample, around 60% of them only once. Less than 55% of the sample is taken by the ten largest.

Its CDR3 holds 10 amino acids, cysteine through phenylalanine. Left in the record is the CDR3 DNA by itself, 30 bases read in frame from the first base. Based on the germline V gene, the CDR1 and CDR2 sequences are SNHLY and FYNNEI. V drops 10 bases and J drops 8 bases, leaving 6 bases in between. Sequenced: sorted CD4+, CD8+, or CD8+CD57+ T cells (not recorded which) from PBMCs. The chain is assembled from TRBV2 and TRBJ1-6, with the D gene call left open. The clonotype originates from a human donor in good health. The CDR3: CATLHSPLHF. The DNA sequence is as follows: TGTGCCACGTTACATTCACCCCTCCACTTT.